The rows below give T cell receptor beta chains drawn from one sample of a study of identical twins. TCRdb re-derived calls from the 5' RACE reads in MiXCR, one entry per CDR3 protein. The data show about 240,000 distinct CDR3 sequences, about 10% seen once. Input material: memory T cells sorted from blood. The receptors stem from a man aged 50 or older in good health. Each CDR3 is given with its conserved first and last residue. D genes are given only for firm matches. Not every row has a clone size; where given, it reads once, few, many or a size class.

NA TRBJ1-3 NA TRBV4-2 CASSQTPRGGSGNTIYF TGTGCCAGCAGCCAGACGCCCCGGGGTGGCTCTGGAAACACCATATATTTT
many TRBJ1-2 NA TRBV9 CASSVDTERRYGYTF TGTGCCAGCAGCGTAGATACGGAAAGGCGATATGGCTACACCTTC
many TRBJ1-5 NA TRBV29-1 CSACDGLTQPQHF TGCAGCGCCTGCGACGGCCTTACTCAGCCCCAGCATTTT
few TRBJ2-7 TRBD1 TRBV7-9 CASSLDRGVNEQYF TGTGCCAGCAGCTTGGACAGGGGTGTTAACGAGCAGTACTTC
many TRBJ1-4 NA TRBV6-1 CASSDPEGIANEKLFF TGTGCCAGCAGCGACCCCGAGGGGATTGCTAATGAAAAACTGTTTTTT
NA TRBJ2-1 NA TRBV27 CASSFGGGREFF TGTGCCAGCAGTTTCGGTGGGGGCAGGGAGTTCTTC
many TRBJ2-1 TRBD2 TRBV20-1 CSARTSGAYNEQFF TGCAGTGCCCGGACTAGCGGGGCCTACAATGAGCAGTTCTTC
NA TRBJ2-1 NA TRBV6-4 CASSPYEGGLNEQFF TGTGCCAGCAGCCCGTATGAGGGAGGCCTCAATGAGCAGTTCTTC
NA TRBJ2-1 NA TRBV5-6 CASSLGGIYNEQFF TGTGCCAGCAGCTTGGGAGGCATCTACAATGAGCAGTTCTTC
NA TRBJ2-7 NA TRBV5-1 CASSLEFGRGAYEQYF TGCGCCAGCAGCTTGGAATTTGGCAGGGGGGCCTACGAGCAGTACTTC
NA TRBJ2-6 NA TRBV4-3 CASSQEPGNRANVLTF TGCGCCAGCAGCCAAGAACCGGGTAATAGGGCCAACGTCCTGACTTTC
few TRBJ1-2 TRBD1 TRBV7-8 CASSWGGTGTNYGYTF TGTGCCAGCAGCTGGGGGGGGACAGGAACTAACTATGGCTACACCTTC
many TRBJ2-1 NA TRBV30 CACRSLSSYNEQFF TGTGCCTGCCGCTCGTTGAGCTCCTACAATGAGCAGTTCTTC
many TRBJ2-6 NA TRBV5-1 CASSLLGSHSSGANVLTF TGCGCCAGCAGCTTGTTAGGGTCCCACTCCTCTGGGGCCAACGTCCTGACTTTC
NA TRBJ2-3 NA TRBV7-2 CASSGGAGALDTQYF TGTGCCAGCAGCGGGGGGGCGGGAGCCCTGGATACGCAGTATTTT
NA TRBJ1-1 NA TRBV20-1 CSAKRGGSGIPEAFF TGCAGTGCCAAACGTGGGGGGAGTGGAATCCCTGAAGCTTTCTTT
many TRBJ1-1 NA TRBV7-2 CASSSQGVRTEAFF TGTGCCAGCAGCTCCCAAGGCGTAAGGACTGAAGCTTTCTTT
NA TRBJ1-1 NA TRBV6-6 CASSQRSSTEAFF TGTGCCAGCAGTCAGCGTTCCTCCACTGAAGCTTTCTTT
many TRBJ2-2 TRBD2 TRBV29-1 CSVALAASNTGELFF TGCAGCGTTGCCCTAGCGGCGTCGAACACCGGGGAGCTGTTTTTT
many TRBJ1-6 NA TRBV7-9 CASSLGYNSPLHF TGTGCCAGCAGCTTGGGATATAATTCACCCCTCCACTTT
NA TRBJ2-5 NA TRBV5-1 CASSLAPGSGETQYF TGCGCCAGCAGCTTGGCACCCGGGTCGGGGGAGACCCAGTACTTC